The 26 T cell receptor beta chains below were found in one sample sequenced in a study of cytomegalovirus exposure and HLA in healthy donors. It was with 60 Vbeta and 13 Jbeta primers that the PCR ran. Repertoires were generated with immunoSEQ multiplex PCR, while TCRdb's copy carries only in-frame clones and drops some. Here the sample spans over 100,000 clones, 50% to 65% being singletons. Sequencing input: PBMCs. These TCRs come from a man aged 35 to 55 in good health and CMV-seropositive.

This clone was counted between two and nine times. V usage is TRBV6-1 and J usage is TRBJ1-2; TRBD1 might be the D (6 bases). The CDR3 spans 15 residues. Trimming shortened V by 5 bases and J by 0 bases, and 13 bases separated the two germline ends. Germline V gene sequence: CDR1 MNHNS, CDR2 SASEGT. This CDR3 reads CASSLQGSTNYGYTF. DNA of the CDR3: TGTGCCAGCAGTTTACAGGGATCAACTAACTATGGCTACACCTTC.

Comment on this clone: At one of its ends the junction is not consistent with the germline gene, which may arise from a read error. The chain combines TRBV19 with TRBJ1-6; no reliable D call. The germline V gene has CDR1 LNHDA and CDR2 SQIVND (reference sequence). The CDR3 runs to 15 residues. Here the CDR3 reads CASSIESSYNSPLRF. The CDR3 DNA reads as TGTGCCAGCAGTATCGAGAGCTCCTATAATTCACCCCTCCGCTTT.

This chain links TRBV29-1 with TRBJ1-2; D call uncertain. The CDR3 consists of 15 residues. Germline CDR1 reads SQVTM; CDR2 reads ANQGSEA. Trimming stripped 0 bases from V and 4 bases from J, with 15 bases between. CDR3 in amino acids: CSVEDLRNLVYGYTF. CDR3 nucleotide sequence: TGCAGCGTTGAAGATTTACGCAACTTGGTCTATGGCTACACCTTC.

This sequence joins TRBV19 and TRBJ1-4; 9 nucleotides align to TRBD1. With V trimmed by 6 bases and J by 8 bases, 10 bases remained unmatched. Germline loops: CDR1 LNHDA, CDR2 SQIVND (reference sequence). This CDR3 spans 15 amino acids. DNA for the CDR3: TGTGCCAGTAGGACTTCACAGGGGGCCAGGGAAAAACTGTTTTTT. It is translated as CASRTSQGAREKLFF.

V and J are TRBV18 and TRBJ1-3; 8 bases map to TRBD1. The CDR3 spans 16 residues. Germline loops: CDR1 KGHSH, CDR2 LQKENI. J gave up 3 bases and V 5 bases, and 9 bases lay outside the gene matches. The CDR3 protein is CASSSFGQGFGNTIYF. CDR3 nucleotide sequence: TGTGCCAGCTCATCATTCGGACAGGGCTTTGGAAACACCATATATTTT.

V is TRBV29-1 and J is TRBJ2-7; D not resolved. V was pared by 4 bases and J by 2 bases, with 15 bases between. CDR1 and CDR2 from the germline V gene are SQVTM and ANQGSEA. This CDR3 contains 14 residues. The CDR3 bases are TGCAGCGTTGCCCCACTCTACTCCACCTACGAGCAGTACTTC. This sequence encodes CSVAPLYSTYEQYF.

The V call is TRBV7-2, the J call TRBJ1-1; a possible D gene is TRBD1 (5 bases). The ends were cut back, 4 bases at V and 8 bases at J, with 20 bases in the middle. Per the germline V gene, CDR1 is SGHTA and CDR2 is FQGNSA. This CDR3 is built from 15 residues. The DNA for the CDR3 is TGTGCCAGCAGCTCCTTAGGGGCGGGACGAGCGGAAGCTTTCTTT. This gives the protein CASSSLGAGRAEAFF. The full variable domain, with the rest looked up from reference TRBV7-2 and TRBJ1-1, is GAGVSQSPSNKVTEKGKDVELRCDPISGHTALYWYRQSLGQGLEFLIYFQGNSAPDKSGLPSDRFSAERTGGSVSTLTIQRTQQEDSAVYLCASSSLGAGRAEAFFGQGTRLTVV.

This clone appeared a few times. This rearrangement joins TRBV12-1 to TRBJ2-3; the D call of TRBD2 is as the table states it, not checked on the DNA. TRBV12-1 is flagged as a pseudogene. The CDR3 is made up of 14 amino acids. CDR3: CASSFVGRGDTQYF. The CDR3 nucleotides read TGTGCCAGCAGCTTTGTGGGCCGAGGGGATACGCAGTATTTT.

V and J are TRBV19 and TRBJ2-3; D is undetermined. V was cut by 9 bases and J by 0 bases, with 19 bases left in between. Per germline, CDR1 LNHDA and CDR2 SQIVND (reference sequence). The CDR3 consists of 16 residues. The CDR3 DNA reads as TGTGCCAGCGCTGGCCCGGCAGGCTCTAGCACAGATACGCAGTATTTT. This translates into CASAGPAGSSTDTQYF.

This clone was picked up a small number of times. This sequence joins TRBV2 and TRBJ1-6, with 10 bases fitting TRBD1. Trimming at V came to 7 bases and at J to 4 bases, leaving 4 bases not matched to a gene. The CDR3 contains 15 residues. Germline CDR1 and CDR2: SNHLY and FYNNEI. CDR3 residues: CASTPGQGYNSPLHF. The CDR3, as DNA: TGTGCCAGCACTCCGGGACAGGGGTATAATTCACCCCTCCACTTT.

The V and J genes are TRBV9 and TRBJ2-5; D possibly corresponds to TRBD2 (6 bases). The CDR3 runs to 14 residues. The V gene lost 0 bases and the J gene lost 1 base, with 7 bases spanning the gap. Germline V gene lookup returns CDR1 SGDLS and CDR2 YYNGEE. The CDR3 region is CASSVGGGQETQYF. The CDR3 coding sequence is TGTGCCAGCAGCGTAGGGGGAGGCCAAGAGACCCAGTACTTC.

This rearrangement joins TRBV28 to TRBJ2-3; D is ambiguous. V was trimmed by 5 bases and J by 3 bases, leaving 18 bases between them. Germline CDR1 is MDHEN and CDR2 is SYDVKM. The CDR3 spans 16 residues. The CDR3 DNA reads TGTGCCAGCAGTGCCATAGCCGACCCTATGACAGATACGCAGTATTTT. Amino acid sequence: CASSAIADPMTDTQYF.

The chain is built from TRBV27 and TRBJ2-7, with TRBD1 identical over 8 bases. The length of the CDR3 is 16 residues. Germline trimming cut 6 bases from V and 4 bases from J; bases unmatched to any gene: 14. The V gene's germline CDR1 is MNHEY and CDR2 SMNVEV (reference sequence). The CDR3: CASRPSGWTGIYEQYF. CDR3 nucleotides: TGTGCCAGCAGGCCTAGTGGTTGGACAGGGATATACGAGCAGTACTTC.

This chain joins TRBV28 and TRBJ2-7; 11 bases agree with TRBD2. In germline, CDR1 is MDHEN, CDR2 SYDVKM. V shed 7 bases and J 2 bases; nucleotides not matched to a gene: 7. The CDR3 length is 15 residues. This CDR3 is CASTEGLADAYEQYF. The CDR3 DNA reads TGTGCCAGCACTGAGGGACTAGCGGATGCCTACGAGCAGTACTTC.

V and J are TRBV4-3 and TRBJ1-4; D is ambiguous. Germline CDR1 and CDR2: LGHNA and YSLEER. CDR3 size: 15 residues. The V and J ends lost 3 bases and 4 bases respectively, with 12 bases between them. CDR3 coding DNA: TGCGCCAGCAGCCAGACCGGGTCTTATAATGAAAAACTGTTTTTT. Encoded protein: CASSQTGSYNEKLFF.

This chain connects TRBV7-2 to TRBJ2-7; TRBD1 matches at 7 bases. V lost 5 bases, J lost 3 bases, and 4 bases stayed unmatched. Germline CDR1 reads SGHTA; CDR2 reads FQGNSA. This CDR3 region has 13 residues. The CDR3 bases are TGTGCCAGCAGCCACGACAGGGACTACGAGCAGTACTTC. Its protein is CASSHDRDYEQYF.

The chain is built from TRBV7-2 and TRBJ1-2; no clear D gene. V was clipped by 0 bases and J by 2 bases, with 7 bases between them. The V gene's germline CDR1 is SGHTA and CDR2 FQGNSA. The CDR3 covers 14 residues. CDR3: CASSLATGNYGYTF. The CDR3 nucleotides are TGTGCCAGCAGCTTAGCAACGGGGAACTATGGCTACACCTTC.

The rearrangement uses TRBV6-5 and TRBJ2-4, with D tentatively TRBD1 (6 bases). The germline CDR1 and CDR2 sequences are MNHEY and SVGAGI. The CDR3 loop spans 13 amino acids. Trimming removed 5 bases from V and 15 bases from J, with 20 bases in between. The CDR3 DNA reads TGTGCCAGCAGTAACCGGGACACCCAGTCTCTGTACTTC. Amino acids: CASSNRDTQSLYF.

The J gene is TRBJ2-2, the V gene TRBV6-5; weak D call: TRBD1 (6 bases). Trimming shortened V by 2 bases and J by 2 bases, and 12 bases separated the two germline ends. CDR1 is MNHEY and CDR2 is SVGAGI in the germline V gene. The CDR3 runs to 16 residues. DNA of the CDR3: TGTGCCAGCAGTTACGCGCAGGGGACAAACACCGGGGAGCTGTTTTTT. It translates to CASSYAQGTNTGELFF.

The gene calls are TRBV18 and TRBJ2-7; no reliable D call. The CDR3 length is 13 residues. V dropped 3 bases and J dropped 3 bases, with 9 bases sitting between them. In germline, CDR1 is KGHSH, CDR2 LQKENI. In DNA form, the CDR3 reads TGTGCCAGCTCACCGAGGCGCGACTACGAGCAGTACTTC. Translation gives CASSPRRDYEQYF.

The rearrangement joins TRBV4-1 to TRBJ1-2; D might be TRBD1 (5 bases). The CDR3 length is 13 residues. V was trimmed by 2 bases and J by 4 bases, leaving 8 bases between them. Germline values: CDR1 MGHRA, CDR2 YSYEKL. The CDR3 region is CASSQRGGYGYTF. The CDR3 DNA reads TGCGCCAGCAGCCAACGGGGGGGCTATGGCTACACCTTC.

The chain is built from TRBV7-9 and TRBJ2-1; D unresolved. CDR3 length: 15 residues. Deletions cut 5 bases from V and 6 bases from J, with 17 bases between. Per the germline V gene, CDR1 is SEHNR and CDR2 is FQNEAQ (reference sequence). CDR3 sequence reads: CASSDTVLGGNEQFF. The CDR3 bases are TGTGCCAGCAGCGATACTGTCCTCGGTGGCAATGAGCAGTTCTTC.

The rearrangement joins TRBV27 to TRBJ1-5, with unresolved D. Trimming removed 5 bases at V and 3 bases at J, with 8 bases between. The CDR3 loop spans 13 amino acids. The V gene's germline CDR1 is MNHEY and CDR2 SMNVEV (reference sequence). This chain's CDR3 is CASSPSVNQPQHF. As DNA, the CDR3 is TGTGCCAGCAGTCCCTCAGTCAATCAGCCCCAGCATTTT.

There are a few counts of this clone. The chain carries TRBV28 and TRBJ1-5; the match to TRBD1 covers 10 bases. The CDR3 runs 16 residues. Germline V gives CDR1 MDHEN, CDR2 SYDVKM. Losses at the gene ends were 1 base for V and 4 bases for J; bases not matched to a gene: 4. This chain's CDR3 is CASSLFGTGANQPQHF. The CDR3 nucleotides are TGTGCCAGCAGTTTATTCGGGACAGGGGCAAATCAGCCCCAGCATTTT.

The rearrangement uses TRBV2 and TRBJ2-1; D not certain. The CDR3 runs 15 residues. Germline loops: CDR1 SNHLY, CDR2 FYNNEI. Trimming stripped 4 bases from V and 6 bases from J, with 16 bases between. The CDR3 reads CASSVRPAQGNEQFF. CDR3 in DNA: TGTGCCAGCAGTGTGAGGCCAGCTCAAGGCAATGAGCAGTTCTTC.

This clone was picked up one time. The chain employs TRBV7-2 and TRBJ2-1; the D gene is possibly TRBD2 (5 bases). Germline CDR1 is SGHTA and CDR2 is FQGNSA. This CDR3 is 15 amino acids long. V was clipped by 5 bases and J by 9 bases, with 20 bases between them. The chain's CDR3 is CASSPALVGVGEQFF. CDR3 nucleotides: TGTGCCAGCAGCCCCGCCCTTGTGGGAGTGGGTGAGCAGTTCTTC.